This TCR beta chain was sequenced for a study of blood T cell repertoires in COVID-19. Study in general: From T cells, B-cell-depleted T cells, or PBMCs came the material, which was cDNA or gDNA.

Authors' analysis steps: Using reference gene primer amplification, nucleated cell counts were estimated. Assay: immunoSEQ multiplex PCR; the TCRdb copy retains only in-frame clones and omits some. Clonal size and the V and J genes are those of that table, whereas D and trimming came from the DNA. The data contain around 100,000 clones, more than 65% of them singletons. V was pared by 6 bases and J by 6 bases, with 8 bases between. The germline V gene has CDR1 SNHLY and CDR2 FYNNEI. The CDR3 length is 12 residues. The source material was peripheral blood. The chain couples TRBV2 to TRBJ2-2; TRBD2 is a possible D gene (5 bases). The source is a man aged 55-75 years with acute or convalescent COVID-19. DNA of the CDR3: TGTGCCAGCAGGAGGGATTCCGGGGAGCTGTTTTTT. It is translated as CASRRDSGELFF.